These T cell receptor beta chains were read from a single sample in a study of T cells in Graves' hyperthyroidism and ophthalmopathy. Each CDR3 protein is one row after TCRdb ran MiXCR on the multiplex PCR reads. The data show 730,000 or so distinct CDR3 sequences, with over 15% seen just once and 16% held by the top ten. Sequenced: blood. These receptors were obtained from a woman aged 45 to 65 with Graves' hyperthyroidism that later progressed to Graves' ophthalmopathy. The CDR3 runs from the conserved cysteine through the conserved F or W. A D gene is named only where the DNA matches it firmly. Some rows have no size entry. The others give once, few or many, or a class for an expanded clone.

abundance	d_gene	v_gene	j_gene	len	CDR3nt	CDR3aa
many	NA	TRBV5-1	TRBJ1-6	15	TGCGCCAGCAGCCCGGATGGCAGGGTTAATTCACCCCTCCACTTT	CASSPDGRVNSPLHF
many	NA	TRBV28	TRBJ1-3	15	TGTGCCAGCAGTTTAACGGGCGTCTCTGGAAACACCATATATTTT	CASSLTGVSGNTIYF
NA	TRBD1	TRBV20-1	TRBJ1-2	12	TGCAGTTGGGCAGGGGGGGTCTATGGCTACACCTTC	CSWAGGVYGYTF
many	TRBD1	TRBV5-1	TRBJ1-2	14	TGCGCCAGCAGCACCGGACAGGGGTCCTATGGCTACACCTTC	CASSTGQGSYGYTF
NA	NA	TRBV5-4	TRBJ1-2	15	TGTGCCAGCAGCCCCCCGGTTCAGGGGCGTCATGGCTACACCTTC	CASSPPVQGRHGYTF
NA	TRBD1	TRBV7-3	TRBJ2-3	15	TGTGCCAGCAGCTTAAAGGGACAGGGCACAGATACGCAGTATTTT	CASSLKGQGTDTQYF
many	TRBD1	TRBV7-9	TRBJ1-1	15	TGTGCCAGCAGCACTTCCGGGACAGAGAACACTGAAGCTTTCTTT	CASSTSGTENTEAFF
few	TRBD1	TRBV14	TRBJ2-5	12	TGTGCCAGCAGCCAAGATCTACAGGGGCTCCACTTC	CASSQDLQGLHF
few	NA	TRBV30	TRBJ1-4	14	TGTGCCTGGAGTGTACGAGGGGGGGATGAAAAACTGTTTTTT	CAWSVRGGDEKLFF
many	NA	TRBV20-1	TRBJ2-5	15	TGCAGTGCTAGACCAAGGGACGGGCTGAGGGAGACCCAGTACTTC	CSARPRDGLRETQYF
NA	TRBD1	TRBV9	TRBJ1-1	16	TGTGCCAGCAGTCGAAAGCAAGGGGGCATGAACACTGAAGCTTTCTTT	CASSRKQGGMNTEAFF
NA	NA	TRBV5-8	TRBJ1-1	14	TGTGCCAGCAGCTCATGGCCCGATGACCCGGGGGCTTTCTTT	CASSSWPDDPGAFF
few	NA	TRBV6-1	TRBJ1-2	15	TGTGCCAGCAGCCTTGACCCTGCGCCTCACTATGGCTACACCTTC	CASSLDPAPHYGYTF
NA	NA	TRBV6-1	TRBJ2-6	15	TGTGCCAGCAGGGCGGAGGGGCTCGGGGCCAACGTCCTGACTTTC	CASRAEGLGANVLTF
many	TRBD2	TRBV7-6	TRBJ2-2	18	TGTGCCAGCAGCTTAGGACTAGCGGCCCCTCCGGGGGCCGGGGAGCTGTTTTTT	CASSLGLAAPPGAGELFF
NA	TRBD2	TRBV20-1	TRBJ2-1	14	TGCAGTGCCCTAAGTAGGCTAGCGGGGCATGAGCAGTTCTTC	CSALSRLAGHEQFF
few	TRBD2	TRBV7-3	TRBJ2-3	16	TGTGCCAGCAGCTACGGACTAGCGGGGGGTGGGGATACGCAGTATTTT	CASSYGLAGGGDTQYF
many	NA	TRBV7-8	TRBJ2-1	15	TGTGCCAGCAGCCGGGCGAGCGGACCGTACAATGAGCAGTTCTTC	CASSRASGPYNEQFF
few	TRBD1	TRBV20-1	TRBJ1-2	15	TGCAGTGCTCCCGACGGGACAGGGGAAGTCAATGGCTACACCTTC	CSAPDGTGEVNGYTF
NA	TRBD1	TRBV6-1	TRBJ1-2	11	TGTGCCAGCAGGGGGACAGATGGCTACACCTTC	CASRGTDGYTF
NA	NA	TRBV6-1	TRBJ1-6	12	TGTGCCAGCAGTTTTGCTAATTCACCCCTCCACTTT	CASSFANSPLHF
NA	TRBD1	TRBV19	TRBJ1-1	15	TGTGCCAGTAGTATAGACAGGACAGGGGGAACTGAAGCTTTCTTT	CASSIDRTGGTEAFF
few	NA	TRBV19	TRBJ1-5	13	TGTGCCAGTAGTACAACCGCCGACTCCATTAGTCATTTT	CASSTTADSISHF
many	NA	TRBV12-3/TRBV12-4	TRBJ2-1	16	TGTGCCAGCAGTTTGTTCGGAGGGGGCGCCCACAATGAGCAGTTCTTC	CASSLFGGGAHNEQFF
NA	TRBD1	TRBV19	TRBJ2-1	14	TGTGCCAGTACCCCCTCCGGGACAGGGAGAGAGCAGTTCTTC	CASTPSGTGREQFF
few	NA	TRBV11-2	TRBJ2-3	19	TGTGCCAGCAGCTCGTACCCGCCGATAGGGGTTACAAGCACAGATACGCAGTATTTT	CASSSYPPIGVTSTDTQYF
NA	NA	TRBV10-3	TRBJ2-6	16	TGTGCCATCAGTGCCACTTCAGGGTCTGGGGCCAACGTCCTGACTTTC	CAISATSGSGANVLTF
many	NA	TRBV20-1	TRBJ2-7	14	TGCAGTGCTAGAGATCAGGTTGTAGGCTACGAGCAGTACTTC	CSARDQVVGYEQYF
NA	NA	TRBV6-1	TRBJ1-5	14	TGTGCCAGCAGTGTCGGGGGCGTTTGGCAGCCCCAGCATTTT	CASSVGGVWQPQHF
NA	NA	TRBV27	TRBJ2-3	15	TGTGCCAGCGGGCCACGGGACGGCAGCACAGATACGCAGTATTTT	CASGPRDGSTDTQYF
NA	NA	TRBV6-1	TRBJ2-3	15	TGTGCCAGCAGTGACGCCGGGTTTTTCACAGATACGCAGTATTTT	CASSDAGFFTDTQYF
NA	NA	TRBV11-2	TRBJ2-7	12	TGTGCCAGCAGCCAGCTCGCGGGGGAGCAGTACTTC	CASSQLAGEQYF
many	NA	TRBV3-1	TRBJ1-5	15	TGTGCCAGCAGCTCGGGACCGGGAGATTCTCAGCCCCAGCATTTT	CASSSGPGDSQPQHF
many	TRBD1	TRBV11-2	TRBJ2-1	16	TGTGCCAGCAGCTACGACAGGGGGGCCGTCTACAATGAGCAGTTCTTC	CASSYDRGAVYNEQFF